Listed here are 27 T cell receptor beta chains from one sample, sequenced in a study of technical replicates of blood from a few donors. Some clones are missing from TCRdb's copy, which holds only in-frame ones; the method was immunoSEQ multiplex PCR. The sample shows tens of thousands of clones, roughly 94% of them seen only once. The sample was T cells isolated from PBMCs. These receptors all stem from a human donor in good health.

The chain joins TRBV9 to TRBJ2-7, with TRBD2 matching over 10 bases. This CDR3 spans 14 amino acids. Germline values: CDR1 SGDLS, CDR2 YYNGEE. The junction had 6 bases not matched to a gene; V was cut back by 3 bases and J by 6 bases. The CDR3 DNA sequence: TGTGCCAGCAGCGGGCTAGCGGGAGTAAGCGAGCAGTACTTC. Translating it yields CASSGLAGVSEQYF.

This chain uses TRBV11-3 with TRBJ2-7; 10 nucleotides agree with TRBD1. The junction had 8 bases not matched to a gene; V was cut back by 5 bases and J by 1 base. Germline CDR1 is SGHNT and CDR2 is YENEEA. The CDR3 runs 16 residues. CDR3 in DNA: TGTGCCAGCAGCCGATGGACAGGGGGGAGATCCTACGAGCAGTACTTC. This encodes CASSRWTGGRSYEQYF.

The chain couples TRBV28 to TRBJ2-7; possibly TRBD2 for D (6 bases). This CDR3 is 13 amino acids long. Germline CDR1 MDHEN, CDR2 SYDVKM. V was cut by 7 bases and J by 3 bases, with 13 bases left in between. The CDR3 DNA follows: TGTGCCAGCACCCCAGCGGGCCTCTACGAGCAGTACTTC. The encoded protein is CASTPAGLYEQYF.

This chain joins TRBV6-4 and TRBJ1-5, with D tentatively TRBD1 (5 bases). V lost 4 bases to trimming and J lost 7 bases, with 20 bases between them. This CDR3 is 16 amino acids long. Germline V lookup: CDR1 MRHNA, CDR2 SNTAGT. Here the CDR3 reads CASSVPGERGGQPQHF. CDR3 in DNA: TGTGCCAGCAGTGTGCCCGGCGAAAGGGGTGGACAGCCCCAGCATTTT.

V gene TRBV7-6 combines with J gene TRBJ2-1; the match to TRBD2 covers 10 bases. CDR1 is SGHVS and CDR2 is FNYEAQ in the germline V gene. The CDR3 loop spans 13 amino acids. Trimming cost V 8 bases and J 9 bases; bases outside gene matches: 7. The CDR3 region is CASSTSGNPEQFF. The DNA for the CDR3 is TGTGCCAGCTCCACTAGCGGGAATCCTGAGCAGTTCTTC.

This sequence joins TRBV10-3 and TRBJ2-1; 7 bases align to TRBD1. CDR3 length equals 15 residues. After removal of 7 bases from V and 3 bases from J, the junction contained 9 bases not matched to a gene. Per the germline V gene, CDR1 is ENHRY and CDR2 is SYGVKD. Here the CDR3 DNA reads TGTGCCATCACCGAAGGGACAGATCTCTACAATGAGCAGTTCTTC. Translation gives CAITEGTDLYNEQFF.

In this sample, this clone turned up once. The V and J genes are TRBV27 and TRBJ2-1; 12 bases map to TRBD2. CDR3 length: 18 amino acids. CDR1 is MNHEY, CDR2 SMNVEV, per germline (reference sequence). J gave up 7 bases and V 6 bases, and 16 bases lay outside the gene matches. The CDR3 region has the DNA TGTGCCAGCAGATTGGGGACTAGCGGGTCCTTACCCACTAATGAGCAGTTCTTC. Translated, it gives CASRLGTSGSLPTNEQFF.

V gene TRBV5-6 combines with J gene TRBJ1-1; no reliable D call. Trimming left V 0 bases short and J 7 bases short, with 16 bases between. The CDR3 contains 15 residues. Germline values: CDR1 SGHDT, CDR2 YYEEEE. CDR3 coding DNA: TGTGCCAGCAGCTTGGATGCTGGCAGGATAGGTGAAGCTTTCTTT. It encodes CASSLDAGRIGEAFF.

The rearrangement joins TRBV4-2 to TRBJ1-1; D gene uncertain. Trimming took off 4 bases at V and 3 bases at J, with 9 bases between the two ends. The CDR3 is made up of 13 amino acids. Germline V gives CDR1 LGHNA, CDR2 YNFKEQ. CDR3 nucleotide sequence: TGTGCCAGCAGCCGCCGGGAGGACACTGAAGCTTTCTTT. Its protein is CASSRREDTEAFF.

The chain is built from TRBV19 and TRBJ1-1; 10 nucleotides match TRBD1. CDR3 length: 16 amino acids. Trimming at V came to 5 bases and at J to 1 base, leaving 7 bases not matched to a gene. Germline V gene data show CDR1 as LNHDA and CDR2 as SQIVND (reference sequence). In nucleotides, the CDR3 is TGTGCCAGTAGTCCGGGACAGGGGCTTCGGAACACTGAAGCTTTCTTT. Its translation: CASSPGQGLRNTEAFF.

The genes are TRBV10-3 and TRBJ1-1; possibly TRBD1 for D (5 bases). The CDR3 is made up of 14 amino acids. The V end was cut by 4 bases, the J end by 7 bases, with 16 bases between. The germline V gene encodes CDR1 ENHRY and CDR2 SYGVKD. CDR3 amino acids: CAISVGGGILEAFF. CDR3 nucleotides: TGTGCCATCAGTGTCGGGGGAGGAATTCTTGAAGCTTTCTTT.

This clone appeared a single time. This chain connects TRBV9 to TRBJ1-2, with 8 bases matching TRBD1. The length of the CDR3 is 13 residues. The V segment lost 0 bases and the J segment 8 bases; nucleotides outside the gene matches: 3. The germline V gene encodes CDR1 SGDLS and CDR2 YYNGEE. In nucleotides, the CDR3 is TGTGCCAGCAGCGTAGGAGGACAGGGAGGCTACACCTTC. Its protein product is CASSVGGQGGYTF.

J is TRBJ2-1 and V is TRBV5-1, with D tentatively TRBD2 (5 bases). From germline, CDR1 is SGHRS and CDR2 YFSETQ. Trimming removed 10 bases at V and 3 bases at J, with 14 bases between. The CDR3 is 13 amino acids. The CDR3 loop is CAYEGVVYNEQFF. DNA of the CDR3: TGCGCCTACGAGGGAGTCGTCTACAATGAGCAGTTCTTC.

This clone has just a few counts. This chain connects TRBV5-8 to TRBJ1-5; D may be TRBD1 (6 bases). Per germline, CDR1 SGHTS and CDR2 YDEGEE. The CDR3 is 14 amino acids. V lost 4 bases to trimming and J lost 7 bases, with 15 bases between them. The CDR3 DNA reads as TGTGCCAGCAGCATGACAGGAATTAACCAGCCCCAGCATTTT. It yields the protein CASSMTGINQPQHF.

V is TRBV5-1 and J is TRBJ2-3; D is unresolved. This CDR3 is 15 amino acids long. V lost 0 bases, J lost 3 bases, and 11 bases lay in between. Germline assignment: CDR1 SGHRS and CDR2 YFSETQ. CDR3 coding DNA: TGCGCCAGCAGCTTGGGGAGTGTGCGAACAGATACGCAGTATTTT. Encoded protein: CASSLGSVRTDTQYF.

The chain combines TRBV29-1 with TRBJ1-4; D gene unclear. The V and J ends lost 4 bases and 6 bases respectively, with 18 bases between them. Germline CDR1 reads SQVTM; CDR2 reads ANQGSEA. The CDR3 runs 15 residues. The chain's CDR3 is CSVGSFFGGDEKLFF. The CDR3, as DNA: TGCAGCGTTGGTTCCTTTTTTGGCGGGGATGAAAAACTGTTTTTT.

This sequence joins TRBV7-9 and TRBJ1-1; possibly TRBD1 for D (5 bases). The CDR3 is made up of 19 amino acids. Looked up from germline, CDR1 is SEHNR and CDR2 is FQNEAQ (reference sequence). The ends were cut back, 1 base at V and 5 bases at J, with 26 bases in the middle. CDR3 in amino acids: CASSLGLLRGAEGLTEAFF. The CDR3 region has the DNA TGTGCCAGCAGCTTAGGGCTCCTGAGAGGGGCGGAGGGGCTAACTGAAGCTTTCTTT.

CDR3 loop: CATMAGSTEAFF. CDR3 DNA sequence: TGTGCCACTATGGCAGGGTCAACTGAAGCTTTCTTT. The chain carries TRBV30 and TRBJ1-1; tentative D call: TRBD1 (5 bases). The V end was cut by 8 bases, the J end by 5 bases, with 15 bases between. Germline assignment: CDR1 GTSNPN and CDR2 SVGIG (reference sequence). The CDR3 contains 12 residues.

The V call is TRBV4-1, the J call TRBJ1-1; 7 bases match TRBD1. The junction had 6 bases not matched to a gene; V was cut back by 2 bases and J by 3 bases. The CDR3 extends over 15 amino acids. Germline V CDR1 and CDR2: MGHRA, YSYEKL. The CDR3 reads CASSQRQGLDTEAFF. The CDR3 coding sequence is TGCGCCAGCAGCCAAAGACAGGGTTTGGACACTGAAGCTTTCTTT.

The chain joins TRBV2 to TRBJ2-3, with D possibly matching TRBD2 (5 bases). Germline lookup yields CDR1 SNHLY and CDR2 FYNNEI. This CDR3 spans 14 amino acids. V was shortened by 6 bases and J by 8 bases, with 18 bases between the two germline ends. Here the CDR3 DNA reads TGTGCCAGCAGCGGAGGACGGAGTTGGGGTACGCAGTATTTT. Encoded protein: CASSGGRSWGTQYF.

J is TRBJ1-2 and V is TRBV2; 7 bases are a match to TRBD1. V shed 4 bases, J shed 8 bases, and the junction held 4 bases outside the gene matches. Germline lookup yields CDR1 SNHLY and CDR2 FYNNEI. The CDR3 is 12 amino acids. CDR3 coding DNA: TGTGCCAGCAGTGGGGACAGTAAAGGCTACACCTTC. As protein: CASSGDSKGYTF.

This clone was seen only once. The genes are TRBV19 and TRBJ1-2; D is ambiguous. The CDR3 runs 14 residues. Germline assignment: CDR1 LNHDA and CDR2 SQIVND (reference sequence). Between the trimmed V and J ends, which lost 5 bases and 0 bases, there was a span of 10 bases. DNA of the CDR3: TGTGCCAGTAGTTTCCAGGACTCTAACTATGGCTACACCTTC. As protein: CASSFQDSNYGYTF.

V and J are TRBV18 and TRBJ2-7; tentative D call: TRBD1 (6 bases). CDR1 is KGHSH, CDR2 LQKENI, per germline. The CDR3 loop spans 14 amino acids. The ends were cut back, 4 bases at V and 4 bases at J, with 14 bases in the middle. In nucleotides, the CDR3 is TGTGCCAGCTCACTCGGACAGTGGCAGTACGAGCAGTACTTC. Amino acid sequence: CASSLGQWQYEQYF. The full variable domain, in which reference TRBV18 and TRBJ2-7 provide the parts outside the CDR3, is NAGVMQNPRHLVRRRGQEARLRCSPMKGHSHVYWYRQLPEEGLKFMVYLQKENIIDESGMPKERFSAEFPKEGPSILRIQQVVRGDSAAYFCASSLGQWQYEQYFGPGTRLTVT.

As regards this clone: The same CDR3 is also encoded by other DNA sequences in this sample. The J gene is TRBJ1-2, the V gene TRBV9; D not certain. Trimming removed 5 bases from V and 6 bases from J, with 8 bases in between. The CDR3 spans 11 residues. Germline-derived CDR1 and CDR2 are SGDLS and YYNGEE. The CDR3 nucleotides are TGTGCCAGCAGGAGACTGGATGGCTACACCTTC. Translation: CASRRLDGYTF. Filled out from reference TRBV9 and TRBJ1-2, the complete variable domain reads DSGVTQTPKHLITATGQRVTLRCSPRSGDLSVYWYQQSLDQGLQFLIQYYNGEERAKGNILERFSAQQFPDLHSELNLSSLELGDSALYFCASRRLDGYTFGSGTRLTVV.

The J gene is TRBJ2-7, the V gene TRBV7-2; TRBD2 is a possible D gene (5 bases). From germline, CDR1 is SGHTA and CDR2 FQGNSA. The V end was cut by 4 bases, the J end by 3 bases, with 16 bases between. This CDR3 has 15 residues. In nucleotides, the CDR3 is TGTGCCAGCAGCTATTGGAGCGGCCCAAGCTACGAGCAGTACTTC. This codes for CASSYWSGPSYEQYF.

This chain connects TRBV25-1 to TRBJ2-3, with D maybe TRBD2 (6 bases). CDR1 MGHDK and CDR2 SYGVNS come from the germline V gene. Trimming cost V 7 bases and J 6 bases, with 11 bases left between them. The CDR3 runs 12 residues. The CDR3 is CASTDRGDTQYF. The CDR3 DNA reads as TGTGCCAGCACCGACCGGGGGGATACGCAGTATTTT.

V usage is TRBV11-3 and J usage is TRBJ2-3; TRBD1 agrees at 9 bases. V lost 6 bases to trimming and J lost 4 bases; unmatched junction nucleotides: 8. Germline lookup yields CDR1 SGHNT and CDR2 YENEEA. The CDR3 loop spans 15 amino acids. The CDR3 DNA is TGTGCCAGCAGTCCGGGACAGGGAGATGCAGATACGCAGTATTTT. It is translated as CASSPGQGDADTQYF.